Shown below are 25 T cell receptor beta chains from a single sample sequenced in a study of immune aging and cytomegalovirus after organ transplant (dated by TCRdb to about 2021). The library was generated by single-cell sequencing. The instrument was an Illumina NovaSeq 6000. The BD Rhapsody Targeted mRNA and AbSeq Reagent Kit was used in a microwell format for cell capture and library preparation. TCRdb reprocessed the public reads (quality trimming at Q25 with fastp, clone calling with MiXCR) and kept in-frame beta chains. Each CDR3 protein appears once, grouped with its most common genes and DNA. The sample table holds fewer than 25,000 distinct CDR3 sequences, of which roughly 38% were seen once. The ten largest clones take up less than 30% of the sample. Their specific antigens are unknown. In the paper's terms, the time point label means: five sample-tagged time points from pre-transplant (day -1) to day 368 post-transplant, pooled.

The sample was CMV peptide-activated CD4+ and CD8+ T cells sorted from blood, taken at five time points, pooled. The sample's cell subset or site label, decoded: sorted CD8+CD137+ and CD4+CD154+ T cells after about 12 h CMV IE-1 peptide stimulation. The receptor set was obtained from a female donor who had a heart transplant and CMV viremia.

The chain uses TRBV20-1 and TRBJ2-3; TRBD1 aligns across 8 bases. The CDR3 extends over 15 amino acids. Germline CDR1 is DFQATT and CDR2 is SNEGSKA (reference sequence). J gave up 2 bases and V 3 bases, and 7 bases lay outside the gene matches. The CDR3 spells CSARTLRGPTDTQYF. The CDR3 DNA is TGCAGTGCTAGGACCCTCAGGGGGCCCACAGATACGCAGTATTTT.

A word on this clonotype: Since no conserved phenylalanine or tryptophan closes the CDR3, a read error is the likely cause. The limits of the CDR3 on the DNA are not certain, so only TCRdb's listed CDR3 is given. The chain joins TRBV20-1 to TRBJ2-6; TRBD1, the D gene given by the table, was not confirmed from the DNA. The CDR3 is made up of 14 amino acids, end residues included. From germline, CDR1 is DFQATT and CDR2 SNEGSKA (reference sequence). This CDR3 reads CSAWGGSGANVPAL.

This chain uses TRBV12-3 or TRBV12-4 with TRBJ2-7, with a weak D call TRBD1 (5 bases). Trimming cost V 5 bases and J 7 bases, with 15 bases left between them. CDR3 length: 13 amino acids. The CDR3, as DNA: TGTGCCAGCAGTCTAACGGCAGGGAATGAGCAGTACTTC. This gives the protein CASSLTAGNEQYF.

This clonotype is a singleton in its sample. Because the CDR3 is missing its conserved closing phenylalanine or tryptophan, this is likely a read error. The chain couples TRBV5-1 to TRBJ2-1, with 13 bases fitting TRBD2. The trim removed 0 bases at V and 12 bases at J, leaving 3 bases unmatched. This CDR3 region has 14 residues. In germline, CDR1 is SGHRS, CDR2 YFSETQ. The CDR3 sequence: CASSLGGLAGVQFL. Written as DNA, the CDR3 is TGCGCCAGCAGCTTGGGAGGACTAGCGGGAGTGCAGTTCCTC.

The chain uses TRBV11-2 and TRBJ2-3; D uncertain. The V and J ends lost 1 base and 6 bases respectively, with 5 bases between them. CDR3 length: 12 residues. CDR1 is SGHAT, CDR2 FQNNGV, per germline. The CDR3 sequence is CASSLVRDTQYF. As DNA, the CDR3 is TGTGCCAGCAGCTTAGTGAGGGATACGCAGTATTTT.

Judged by abundance, this clonotype is medium-sized. This chain connects TRBV2 to TRBJ2-1, with D possibly matching TRBD2 (7 bases). Looked up from germline, CDR1 is SNHLY and CDR2 is FYNNEI. This CDR3 contains 14 residues. The germline V and J ends were trimmed by 4 bases and 5 bases, with 12 bases remaining between them. The CDR3 bases are TGTGCCAGCAGTGCAACCGGGGGGCACAATGAGCAGTTCTTC. Its protein is CASSATGGHNEQFF.

This chain uses TRBV19 with TRBJ1-1; a possible D gene is TRBD1 (6 bases). The V and J ends lost 6 bases and 0 bases respectively, with 20 bases between them. The germline V gene has CDR1 LNHDA and CDR2 SQIVND (reference sequence). CDR3 length: 17 residues. CDR3 protein: CASRTPGAINMNTEAFF. CDR3 sequence (DNA): TGTGCCAGTAGGACACCAGGGGCGATCAACATGAACACTGAAGCTTTCTTT. Supplemented by reference TRBV19 and TRBJ1-1, the full variable domain reads DGGITQSPKYLFRKEGQNVTLSCEQNLNHDAMYWYRQDPGQGLRLIYYSQIVNDFQKGDIAEGYSVSREKKESFPLTVTSAQKNPTAFYLCASRTPGAINMNTEAFFGQGTRLTVV.

The V and J genes are TRBV11-3 and TRBJ2-6; no definite D call. Germline lookup yields CDR1 SGHNT and CDR2 YENEEA. V was pared by 3 bases and J by 0 bases, with 9 bases between. The CDR3 is made up of 16 amino acids. This CDR3 is CASSFGFFSGANVLTF. DNA of the CDR3: TGTGCCAGCAGCTTTGGGTTTTTCTCTGGGGCCAACGTCCTGACTTTC.

This clonotype occurred a few times. The chain joins TRBV3-1 to TRBJ1-1; D might be TRBD1 (5 bases). Trimming left V 5 bases short and J 3 bases short, with 16 bases between. The CDR3 spans 15 residues. Germline loops: CDR1 LGHDT, CDR2 YNNKEL (reference sequence). The CDR3 DNA sequence: TGTGCCAGCAGCTTGAGGTCCCTGGGGGACACTGAAGCTTTCTTT. Translated: CASSLRSLGDTEAFF.

This clonotype was detected only a few times. The V gene is TRBV7-9, the J gene TRBJ1-5; D gene unclear. In germline, CDR1 is SEHNR, CDR2 FQNEAQ (reference sequence). The V and J ends lost 5 bases and 5 bases respectively, with 13 bases between them. CDR3 size: 14 residues. The CDR3 region has the DNA TGTGCCAGCAGCCCGGAGGGAGTTTATCAGCCCCAGCATTTT. This encodes CASSPEGVYQPQHF.

This clonotype was detected once. V is TRBV20-1 and J is TRBJ2-7; 10 bases are a match to TRBD2. The ends lost 6 bases at V and 7 bases at J; junction bases unmatched: 15. Germline V gene sequence: CDR1 DFQATT, CDR2 SNEGSKA (reference sequence). The CDR3 runs 15 residues. The CDR3 DNA is TGCAGTGCCAAGAAACTAGCGGGAAAGGCGTGGGAGCAGTACTTC. It yields the protein CSAKKLAGKAWEQYF.

This clonotype has only one observation. A junction end diverges from the germline sequence, so it may reflect a read error. The rearrangement joins TRBV20-1 to TRBJ1-1; a possible D gene is TRBD1 (6 bases). The CDR3 runs 13 residues. Germline values: CDR1 DFQATT, CDR2 SNEGSKA (reference sequence). CDR3 in amino acids: CSAREDRDTEALF. The CDR3 DNA reads TGTAGTGCTAGAGAGGACAGAGACACTGAAGCTCTTTTT.

J is TRBJ2-1 and V is TRBV19; the match to TRBD1 covers 8 bases. The germline V gene has CDR1 LNHDA and CDR2 SQIVND (reference sequence). This CDR3 comprises 16 residues. The trim removed 6 bases at V and 0 bases at J, leaving 7 bases unmatched. The CDR3 region is CASSLRTGTSYNEQFF. CDR3 nucleotide sequence: TGTGCCAGTAGCCTCCGGACAGGGACCTCCTACAATGAGCAGTTCTTC.

This clonotype is deemed medium-sized (0.01 to 0.1%). This sequence joins TRBV5-1 and TRBJ1-1; 7 positions match TRBD1. This CDR3 is 14 amino acids long. Germline CDR1 is SGHRS and CDR2 is YFSETQ. The trim removed 6 bases at V and 4 bases at J, leaving 9 bases unmatched. The CDR3 region has the DNA TGCGCCAGCAAAGAACCACAGGGGCCCACTGAAGCTTTCTTT. Translating it yields CASKEPQGPTEAFF.

V usage is TRBV7-2 and J usage is TRBJ1-3; 9 bases fit TRBD1. V lost 1 base and J lost 2; bases outside the gene matches: 0. CDR1 and CDR2 from the germline V gene are SGHTA and FQGNSA. The length of the CDR3 is 15 residues. This chain's CDR3 is CASSLGQGAGNTIYF. For the CDR3, the DNA is TGTGCCAGCAGCTTAGGACAGGGGGCTGGAAACACCATATATTTT.

This clonotype was counted between two and nine times. V usage is TRBV20-1 and J usage is TRBJ2-5, with 12 bases matching TRBD2. The germline CDR1 and CDR2 sequences are DFQATT and SNEGSKA (reference sequence). This CDR3 is 14 amino acids long. Trimming removed 3 bases from V and 7 bases from J; junction bases left unmatched: 6. The CDR3 coding sequence is TGCAGTGCTAGGCCGCCTAGCGGGAGGGGGACCCAGTACTTC. This translates into CSARPPSGRGTQYF.

V usage is TRBV6-6 and J usage is TRBJ1-5, with TRBD1 matching 11 bases. Germline V CDR1 and CDR2: MNHNY, SVGAGI (reference sequence). V was pared by 7 bases and J by 6 bases, with 5 bases of the junction left unmatched. The CDR3 runs to 14 residues. CDR3 residues: CASIGTGGSQPQHF. The CDR3 DNA sequence: TGTGCCAGCATAGGGACAGGGGGGAGTCAGCCCCAGCATTTT.

This clonotype has ten or more counts. The genes are TRBV21-1 and TRBJ1-1. TRBV21-1 is a recognized pseudogene. CDR3 length: 12 amino acids. CDR3 region: CASSKGWTEAFF. CDR3 DNA: TGTGCCAGCAGCAAAGGGTGGACTGAAGCTTTCTTT.

The J gene is TRBJ2-5, the V gene TRBV29-1; 9 bases match TRBD1. V lost 7 bases to trimming and J lost 3 bases; unmatched junction nucleotides: 9. The length of the CDR3 is 14 residues. Germline V gives CDR1 SQVTM, CDR2 ANQGSEA. The DNA for the CDR3 is TGCAGCGGCAGCCGGGACAGGGTGGAAGAGACCCAGTACTTC. It specifies CSGSRDRVEETQYF. The whole variable domain, filled in from reference TRBV29-1 and TRBJ2-5, reads SAVISQKPSRDICQRGTSLTIQCQVDSQVTMMFWYRQQPGQSLTLIATANQGSEATYESGFVIDKFPISRPNLTFSTLTVSNMSPEDSSIYLCSGSRDRVEETQYFGPGTRLLVL.

The rearrangement joins TRBV5-1 to TRBJ1-4; TRBD1 matches 7 bases. This CDR3 has 14 amino acids. Germline CDR1 SGHRS, CDR2 YFSETQ. Unmatched junction bases numbered 8, after V lost 7 bases and J lost 5 bases. As DNA, the CDR3 is TGCGCCAGCCGACCCGGGACAGCGAATGAAAAACTGTTTTTT. It is translated as CASRPGTANEKLFF.

Concerning this clonotype itself: One end of the junction fails to match germline, which may point to a read error. This chain links TRBV18 with TRBJ2-2; maybe TRBD2 (5 bases). This CDR3 contains 13 residues. Germline CDR1 is KGHSH and CDR2 is LQKENI. CDR3: CAGSPLRTGELFF. In DNA, the CDR3 is TGTGCCGGCTCACCCCTTCGTACCGGGGAGCTGTTCTTT. Full variable domain (missing parts from reference TRBV18 and TRBJ2-2): NAGVMQNPRHLVRRRGQEARLRCSPMKGHSHVYWYRQLPEEGLKFMVYLQKENIIDESGMPKERFSAEFPKEGPSILRIQQVVRGDSAAYFCAGSPLRTGELFFGEGSRLTVL.

By sample share, this clonotype is medium-sized. One end of the junction does not line up with germline, which may come from a read error. The chain links TRBV5-1 to TRBJ2-5; D gene uncertain. Germline lookup yields CDR1 SGHRS and CDR2 YFSETQ. The CDR3 extends over 14 amino acids. The CDR3, as DNA: TGCGCCAGCAGTTTGGGCACCGGTGAAGAGACCCAGTACTTC. This gives the protein CASSLGTGEETQYF.

This clonotype was seen a few times. The CDR3 DNA follows: TGTGCCAGCAGCCGGAGGACTAGCGGGAGGACCGGGGAGCTGTTTTTT. Protein: CASSRRTSGRTGELFF. The chain couples TRBV7-2 to TRBJ2-2; 14 nucleotides match TRBD2. Per germline, CDR1 SGHTA and CDR2 FQGNSA. This CDR3 has 16 residues. The trim removed 5 bases at V and 5 bases at J, leaving 4 bases unmatched.

V and J are TRBV9 and TRBJ2-1; TRBD2 agrees at 9 bases. Germline V gene lookup returns CDR1 SGDLS and CDR2 YYNGEE. The V and J ends lost 1 base and 5 bases, in that order; junction bases with no gene match: 4. The CDR3 covers 15 residues. CDR3 bases: TGTGCCAGCAGCGTAACTAGCGGGCCTCACAATGAGCAGTTCTTC. Its protein product is CASSVTSGPHNEQFF. The full variable domain, in which reference TRBV9 and TRBJ2-1 provide the parts outside the CDR3, is DSGVTQTPKHLITATGQRVTLRCSPRSGDLSVYWYQQSLDQGLQFLIQYYNGEERAKGNILERFSAQQFPDLHSELNLSSLELGDSALYFCASSVTSGPHNEQFFGPGTRLTVL.

In its sample, this clonotype was seen a few times. The V and J genes are TRBV6-5 and TRBJ2-3; D gene ambiguous. Trimming cost V 7 bases and J 6 bases, with 17 bases left between them. The CDR3 extends over 14 amino acids. Germline CDR1 is MNHEY and CDR2 is SVGAGI. The CDR3 region has the DNA TGTGCCAGCAAACGTGTCCTCTCCATGGATACGCAGTATTTT. Encoded protein: CASKRVLSMDTQYF.